This T cell receptor (beta chain) was recovered during a study of response to subunit inactivated influenza vaccine. On this clonotype itself: Its target is not known.

Notes on the study in general: With each seasonal influenza vaccination, the authors suggested, few new T cells are recruited.

Germline values: CDR1 MNHEY, CDR2 SVGEGT. The CDR3 is 12 residues long. V was trimmed by 6 bases and J by 4 bases, leaving 9 bases between them. MiXCR, applied by TCRdb to the RT-PCR reads, yields one record per CDR3 protein. This sample yields about 800,000 distinct CDR3 sequences, of which 21% are seen a single time; roughly 10% belongs to the top ten. This material consisted of PBMCs from blood, taken 4 to 6 days after vaccination. The source is a man aged 45-60 years who received an inactivated influenza vaccine. The rearrangement joins TRBV6-2 or TRBV6-3 to TRBJ1-2, with D possibly being TRBD1 (6 bases). The CDR3: CASRDSLYGYTF. Written as DNA, the CDR3 is TGTGCCAGCAGGGACAGTCTCTATGGCTACACCTTC.